A selection of T cell receptor beta chains follows, all from one sample in a study of control samples from healthy donors and cancer patients. Repertoires were generated with immunoSEQ multiplex PCR, while TCRdb's copy carries only in-frame clones and drops some. The table records over 150,000 clones, more than 80% of them present only once. Sequencing was performed on blood. These TCRs come from a man aged 30 to 45 in good health. Each CDR3 is given with its conserved first and last residue. Fields, in order: clone size, CDR3 length, D gene, J gene, V gene, CDR3 DNA, CDR3 protein. A D gene is named only where the DNA matches it firmly. Clone size appears in some rows only: once, few, many, or a class for an expanded clone.

abundance: -
len: 15
d_gene: TRBD2
j_gene: TRBJ2-1
v_gene: TRBV19
CDR3nt: TGTGCCAGTAGTAGTAGCGGGGGGAATTCCAATGAGCAGTTCTTC
CDR3aa: CASSSSGGNSNEQFF

abundance: -
len: 14
d_gene: -
j_gene: TRBJ2-3
v_gene: TRBV4-3
CDR3nt: TGCGCCAGCAGCTCAAGGACCCTCACAGATACGCAGTATTTT
CDR3aa: CASSSRTLTDTQYF

abundance: -
len: 17
d_gene: -
j_gene: TRBJ1-6
v_gene: TRBV4-3
CDR3nt: TGCGCCAGCAGCCAAGCCCAGGGGATTGGGTATAATTCACCCCTCCACTTT
CDR3aa: CASSQAQGIGYNSPLHF

abundance: -
len: 15
d_gene: -
j_gene: TRBJ1-5
v_gene: TRBV28
CDR3nt: TGTGCCAGCAGTTCCGGGGGCAGTTACGTACAGCCCCAGCATTTT
CDR3aa: CASSSGGSYVQPQHF

abundance: -
len: 14
d_gene: -
j_gene: TRBJ2-4
v_gene: TRBV4-1
CDR3nt: TGCGCCAGCAGCCAAGGGACTTTCCCCCTGGGACAGTACTTC
CDR3aa: CASSQGTFPLGQYF

abundance: -
len: 14
d_gene: -
j_gene: TRBJ2-3
v_gene: TRBV19
CDR3nt: TGTGCCAGTCATGGGCGGAGAAGCACAGATACGCAGTATTTT
CDR3aa: CASHGRRSTDTQYF

abundance: -
len: 16
d_gene: -
j_gene: TRBJ2-3
v_gene: TRBV7-6
CDR3nt: TGTGCCAGCAGCTTAGTGGCGGGGAGTCGCACAGATACGCAGTATTTT
CDR3aa: CASSLVAGSRTDTQYF

abundance: once
len: 17
d_gene: TRBD1
j_gene: TRBJ1-4
v_gene: TRBV27
CDR3nt: TGTGCCAGTCGAGACAGGGGCCGAACGGCAACTAATGAAAAACTGTTTTTT
CDR3aa: CASRDRGRTATNEKLFF

abundance: once
len: 15
d_gene: -
j_gene: TRBJ2-1
v_gene: TRBV3-1/TRBV3-2
CDR3nt: TGTGCCAGCAGCCAAGTATTGGGGATCCACAATGAGCAGTTCTTC
CDR3aa: CASSQVLGIHNEQFF

abundance: -
len: 17
d_gene: -
j_gene: TRBJ2-2
v_gene: TRBV5-8
CDR3nt: TGTGCCAGCAGCAAACGGTCCGGCGGGAAGAACACCGGGGAGCTGTTTTTT
CDR3aa: CASSKRSGGKNTGELFF

abundance: -
len: 14
d_gene: -
j_gene: TRBJ2-7
v_gene: TRBV4-3
CDR3nt: TGCGCCAGCAGCCAAGGGGTTGGGGGCTACGAGCAGTACTTC
CDR3aa: CASSQGVGGYEQYF

abundance: -
len: 13
d_gene: -
j_gene: TRBJ2-3
v_gene: TRBV30
CDR3nt: TGTGCCTGGACCCCCGGGAGTGGGGATACGCAGTATTTT
CDR3aa: CAWTPGSGDTQYF

abundance: -
len: 11
d_gene: -
j_gene: TRBJ2-7
v_gene: TRBV27
CDR3nt: TGTGCCAGCAGTTTACAGGGAGAGCAGTACTTC
CDR3aa: CASSLQGEQYF

abundance: -
len: 15
d_gene: -
j_gene: TRBJ2-5
v_gene: TRBV2
CDR3nt: TGTGCCAGCCTTCCTCAGGGCGGGGACCAAGAGACCCAGTACTTC
CDR3aa: CASLPQGGDQETQYF

abundance: -
len: 14
d_gene: -
j_gene: TRBJ1-4
v_gene: TRBV7-9
CDR3nt: TGTGCCAGCAGCTTAGGTCAGGGATCCGGAAAACTGTTTTTT
CDR3aa: CASSLGQGSGKLFF